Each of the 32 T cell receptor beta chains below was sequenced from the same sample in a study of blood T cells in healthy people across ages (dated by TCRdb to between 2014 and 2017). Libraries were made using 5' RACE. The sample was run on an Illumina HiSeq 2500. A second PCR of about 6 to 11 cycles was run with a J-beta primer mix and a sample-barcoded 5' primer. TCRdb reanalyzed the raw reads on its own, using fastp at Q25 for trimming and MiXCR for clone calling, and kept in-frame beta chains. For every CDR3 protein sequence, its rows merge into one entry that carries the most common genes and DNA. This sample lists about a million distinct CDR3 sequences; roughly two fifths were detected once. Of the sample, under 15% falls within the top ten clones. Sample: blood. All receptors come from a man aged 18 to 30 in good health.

CDR3 region: CASSHRVTEAFF. DNA for the CDR3: TGTGCCAGCAGTCACAGGGTCACTGAAGCTTTCTTT. The gene calls are TRBV6-2 or TRBV6-3 and TRBJ1-1, with D perhaps TRBD1 (6 bases). CDR3 length equals 12 residues. Germline-derived CDR1 and CDR2 are MNHEY and SVGEGT. Trimming stripped 5 bases from V and 4 bases from J, with 8 bases between.

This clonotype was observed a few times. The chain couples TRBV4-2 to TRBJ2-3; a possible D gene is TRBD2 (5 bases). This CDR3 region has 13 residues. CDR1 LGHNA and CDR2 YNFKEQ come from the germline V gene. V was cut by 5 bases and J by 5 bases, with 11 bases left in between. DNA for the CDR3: TGTGCCAGCAGCAAAGCGGAGGTAGATACGCAGTATTTT. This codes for CASSKAEVDTQYF.

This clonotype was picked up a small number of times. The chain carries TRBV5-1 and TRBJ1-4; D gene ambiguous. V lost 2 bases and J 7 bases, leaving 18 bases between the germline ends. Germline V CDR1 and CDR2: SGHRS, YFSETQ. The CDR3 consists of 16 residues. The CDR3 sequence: CASSFNSLGAGEKLFF. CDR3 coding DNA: TGCGCCAGCAGCTTCAATTCCTTGGGAGCGGGTGAAAAACTGTTTTTT.

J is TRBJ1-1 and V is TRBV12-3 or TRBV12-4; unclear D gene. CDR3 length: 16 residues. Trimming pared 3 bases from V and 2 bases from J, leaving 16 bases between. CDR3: CASSFPSRASNTEAFF. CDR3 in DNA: TGTGCCAGCAGTTTCCCGAGCCGGGCTTCCAACACTGAAGCTTTCTTT.

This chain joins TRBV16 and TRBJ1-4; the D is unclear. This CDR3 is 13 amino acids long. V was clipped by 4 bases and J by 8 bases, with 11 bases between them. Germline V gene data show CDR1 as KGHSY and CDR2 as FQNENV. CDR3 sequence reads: CASSLHGPEKLFF. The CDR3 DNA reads TGTGCCAGCAGCCTCCACGGGCCGGAAAAACTGTTTTTT.

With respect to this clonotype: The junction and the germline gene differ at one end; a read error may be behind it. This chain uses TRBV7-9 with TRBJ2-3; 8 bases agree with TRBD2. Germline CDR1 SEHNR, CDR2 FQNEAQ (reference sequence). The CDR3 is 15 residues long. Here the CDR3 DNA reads TGTGCCGGCAGCCCCTTGACGGGGGGGCCAGAGACGCAGTATTTT. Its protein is CAGSPLTGGPETQYF.

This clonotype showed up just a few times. The CDR3 loop is CASRIVDEQFF. CDR3 nucleotide sequence: TGTGCCAGCAGGATAGTCGATGAGCAGTTCTTC. The chain combines TRBV6-5 with TRBJ2-1; unclear D gene. The ends were cut back, 6 bases at V and 8 bases at J, with 8 bases in the middle. The CDR3 is made up of 11 amino acids. Germline V gene sequence: CDR1 MNHEY, CDR2 SVGAGI.

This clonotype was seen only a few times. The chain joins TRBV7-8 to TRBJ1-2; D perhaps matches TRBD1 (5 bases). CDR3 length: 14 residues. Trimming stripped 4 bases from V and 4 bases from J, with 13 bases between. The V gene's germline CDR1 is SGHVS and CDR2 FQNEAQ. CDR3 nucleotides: TGTGCCAGCAGCTCCACCCTGGGGGGCTATGGCTACACCTTC. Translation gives CASSSTLGGYGYTF.

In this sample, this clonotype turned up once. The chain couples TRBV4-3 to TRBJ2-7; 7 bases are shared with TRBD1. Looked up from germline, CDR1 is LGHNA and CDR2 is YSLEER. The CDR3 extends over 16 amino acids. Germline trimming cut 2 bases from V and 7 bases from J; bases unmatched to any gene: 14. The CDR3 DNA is TGCGCCAGCAGCCAACGTCTAGACAGGGAATACAATGAGCAGTACTTC. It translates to CASSQRLDREYNEQYF.

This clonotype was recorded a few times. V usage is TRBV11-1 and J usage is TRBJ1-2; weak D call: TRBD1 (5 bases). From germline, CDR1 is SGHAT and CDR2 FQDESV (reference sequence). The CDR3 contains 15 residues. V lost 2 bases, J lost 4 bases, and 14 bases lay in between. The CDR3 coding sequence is TGTGCCAGCAGCTTAAGGGGTGTCGGACCCTATGGCTACACCTTC. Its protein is CASSLRGVGPYGYTF.

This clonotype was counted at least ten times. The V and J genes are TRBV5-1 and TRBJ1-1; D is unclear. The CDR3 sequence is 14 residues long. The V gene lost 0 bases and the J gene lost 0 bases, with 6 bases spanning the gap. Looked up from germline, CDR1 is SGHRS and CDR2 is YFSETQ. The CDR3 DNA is TGCGCCAGCAGCTTGGATAGTCTGAACACTGAAGCTTTCTTT. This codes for CASSLDSLNTEAFF.

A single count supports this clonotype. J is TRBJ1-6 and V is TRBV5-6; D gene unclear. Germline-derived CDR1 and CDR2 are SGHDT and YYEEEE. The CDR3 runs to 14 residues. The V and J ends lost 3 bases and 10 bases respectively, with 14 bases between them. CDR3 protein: CASSSSGSDSPLHF. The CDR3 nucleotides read TGTGCCAGCAGCTCATCCGGATCGGACTCACCCCTCCACTTT. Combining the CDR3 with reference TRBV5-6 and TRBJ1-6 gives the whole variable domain DAGVTQSPTHLIKTRGQQVTLRCSPKSGHDTVSWYQQALGQGPQFIFQYYEEEERQRGNFPDRFSGHQFPNYSSELNVNALLLGDSALYLCASSSSGSDSPLHFGNGTRLTVT.

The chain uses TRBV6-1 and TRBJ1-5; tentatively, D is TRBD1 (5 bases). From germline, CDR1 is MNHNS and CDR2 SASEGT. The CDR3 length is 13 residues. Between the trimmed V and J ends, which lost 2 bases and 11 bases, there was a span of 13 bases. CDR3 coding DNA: TGTGCCAGCAGTGAAATTTGGAGGGGATCCCAGCATTTT. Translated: CASSEIWRGSQHF.

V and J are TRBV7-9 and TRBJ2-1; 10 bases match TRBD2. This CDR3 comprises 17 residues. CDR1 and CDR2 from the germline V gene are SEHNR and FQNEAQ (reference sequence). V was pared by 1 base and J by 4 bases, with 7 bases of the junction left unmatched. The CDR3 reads CASSLVTGTSDYNEQFF. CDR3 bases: TGTGCCAGCAGCTTAGTTACCGGGACTAGCGATTACAATGAGCAGTTCTTC. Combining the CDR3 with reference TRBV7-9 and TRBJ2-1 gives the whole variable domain DTGVSQNPRHKITKRGQNVTFRCDPISEHNRLYWYRQTLGQGPEFLTYFQNEAQLEKSRLLSDRFSAERPKGSFSTLEIQRTEQGDSAMYLCASSLVTGTSDYNEQFFGPGTRLTVL.

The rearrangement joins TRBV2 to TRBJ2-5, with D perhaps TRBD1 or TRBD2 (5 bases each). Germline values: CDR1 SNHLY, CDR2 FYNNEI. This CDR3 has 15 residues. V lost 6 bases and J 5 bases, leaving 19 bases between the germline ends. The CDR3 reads CASSGIEGFQETQYF. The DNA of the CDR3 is TGTGCCAGCAGCGGCATCGAGGGGTTTCAGGAGACCCAGTACTTC.

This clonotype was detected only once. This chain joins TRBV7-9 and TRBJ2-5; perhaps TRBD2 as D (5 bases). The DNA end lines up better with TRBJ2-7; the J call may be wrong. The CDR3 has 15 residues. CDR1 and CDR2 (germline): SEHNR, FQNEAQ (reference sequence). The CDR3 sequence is CASSLGDGDFDEQYF. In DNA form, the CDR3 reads TGTGCCAGCAGCTTAGGTGACGGGGATTTCGACGAGCAGTACTTC.

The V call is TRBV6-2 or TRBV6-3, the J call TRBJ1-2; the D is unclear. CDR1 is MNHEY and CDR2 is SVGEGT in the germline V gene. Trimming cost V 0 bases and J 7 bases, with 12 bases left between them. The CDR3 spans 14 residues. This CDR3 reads CASSYSAQLSGYTF. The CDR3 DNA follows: TGTGCCAGCAGTTACTCCGCACAGCTAAGTGGCTACACCTTC.

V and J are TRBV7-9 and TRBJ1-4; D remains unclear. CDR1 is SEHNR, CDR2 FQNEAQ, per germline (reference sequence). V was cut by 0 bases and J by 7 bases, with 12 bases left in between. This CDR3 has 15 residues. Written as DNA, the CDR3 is TGTGCCAGCAGCTTAGCACGGGGAGGTGCTGAAAAACTGTTTTTT. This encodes CASSLARGGAEKLFF.

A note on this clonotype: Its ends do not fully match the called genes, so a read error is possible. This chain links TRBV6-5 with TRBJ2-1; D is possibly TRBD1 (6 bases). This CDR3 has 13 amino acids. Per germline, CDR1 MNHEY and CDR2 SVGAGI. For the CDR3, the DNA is TGTGCCGGCAGCCGCCTTGGGGGCGGTGAGCAGTTCTTC. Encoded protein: CAGSRLGGGEQFF.

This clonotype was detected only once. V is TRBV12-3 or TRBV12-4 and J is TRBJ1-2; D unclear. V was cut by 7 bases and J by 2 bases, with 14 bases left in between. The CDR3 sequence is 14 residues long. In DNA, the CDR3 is TGTGCCAGCACTCGTGAAGGGTGGAACTATGGCTACACCTTC. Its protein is CASTREGWNYGYTF.

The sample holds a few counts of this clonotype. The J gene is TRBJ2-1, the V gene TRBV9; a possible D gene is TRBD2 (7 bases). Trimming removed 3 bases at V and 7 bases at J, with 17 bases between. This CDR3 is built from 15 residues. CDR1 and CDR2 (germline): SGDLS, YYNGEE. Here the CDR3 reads CASSDPRGALNEQFF. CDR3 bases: TGTGCCAGCAGCGATCCTCGGGGGGCCTTGAATGAGCAGTTCTTC.

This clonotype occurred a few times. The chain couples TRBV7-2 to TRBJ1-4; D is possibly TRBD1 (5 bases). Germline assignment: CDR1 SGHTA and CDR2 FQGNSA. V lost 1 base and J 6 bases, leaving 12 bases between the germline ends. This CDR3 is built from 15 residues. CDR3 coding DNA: TGTGCCAGCAGCTTAGTAGGGACTGATGATGAAAAACTGTTTTTT. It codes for CASSLVGTDDEKLFF.

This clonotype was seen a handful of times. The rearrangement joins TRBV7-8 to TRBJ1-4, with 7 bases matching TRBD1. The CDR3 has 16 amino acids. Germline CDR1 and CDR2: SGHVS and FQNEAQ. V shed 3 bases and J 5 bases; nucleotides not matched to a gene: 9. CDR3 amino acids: CASSFGGGAPNEKLFF. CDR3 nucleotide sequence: TGTGCCAGCAGCTTTGGAGGGGGCGCCCCCAATGAAAAACTGTTTTTT.

The CDR3 DNA reads as TGCGCCAGCAGCTTGGCGGAGAAGCAGTATTTT. Encoded protein: CASSLAEKQYF. The chain has TRBV5-1 and TRBJ2-3, with D uncertain. The CDR3 length is 11 residues. CDR1 SGHRS and CDR2 YFSETQ come from the germline V gene. Trimming took off 0 bases at V and 11 bases at J, with 7 bases between the two ends.

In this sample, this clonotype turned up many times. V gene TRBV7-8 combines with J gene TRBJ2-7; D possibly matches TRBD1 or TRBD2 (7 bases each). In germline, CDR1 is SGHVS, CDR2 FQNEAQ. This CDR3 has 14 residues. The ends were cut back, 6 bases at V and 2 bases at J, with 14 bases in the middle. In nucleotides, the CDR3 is TGTGCCAGCAGTAGGGAGGGACAGACCTACGAGCAGTACTTC. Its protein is CASSREGQTYEQYF.

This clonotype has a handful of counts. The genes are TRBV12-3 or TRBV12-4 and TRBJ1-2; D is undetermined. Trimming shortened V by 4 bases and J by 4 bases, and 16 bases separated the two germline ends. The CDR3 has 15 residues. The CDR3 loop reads CASSSPEGFVYGYTF. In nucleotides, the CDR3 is TGTGCCAGCAGTTCCCCGGAAGGCTTCGTCTATGGCTACACCTTC.

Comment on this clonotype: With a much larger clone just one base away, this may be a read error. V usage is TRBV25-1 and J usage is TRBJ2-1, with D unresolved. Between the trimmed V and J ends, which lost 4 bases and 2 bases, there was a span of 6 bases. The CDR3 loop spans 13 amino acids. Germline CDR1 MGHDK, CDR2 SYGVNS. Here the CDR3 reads CASSGSAYNEQFF. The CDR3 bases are TGTGCCAGCAGTGGGTCGGCCTACAATGAGCAGTTCTTC.

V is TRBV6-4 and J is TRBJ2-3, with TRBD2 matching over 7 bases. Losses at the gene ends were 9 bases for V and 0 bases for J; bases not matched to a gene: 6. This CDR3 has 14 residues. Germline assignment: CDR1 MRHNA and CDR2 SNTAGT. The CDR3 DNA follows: TGTGCCAGTAGCGCGGGGGAAAGCACAGATACGCAGTATTTT. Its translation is CASSAGESTDTQYF.

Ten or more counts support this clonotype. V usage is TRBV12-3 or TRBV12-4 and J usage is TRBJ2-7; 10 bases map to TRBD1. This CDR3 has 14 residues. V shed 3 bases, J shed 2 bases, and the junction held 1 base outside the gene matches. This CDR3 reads CASSFGTGAYEQYF. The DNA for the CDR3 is TGTGCCAGCAGTTTCGGGACAGGGGCCTACGAGCAGTACTTC.

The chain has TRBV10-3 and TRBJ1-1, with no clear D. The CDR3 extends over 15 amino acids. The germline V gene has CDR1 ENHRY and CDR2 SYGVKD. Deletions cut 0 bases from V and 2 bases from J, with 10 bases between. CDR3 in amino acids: CAISESRPLNTEAFF. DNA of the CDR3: TGTGCCATCAGTGAGTCGCGGCCACTCAACACTGAAGCTTTCTTT.

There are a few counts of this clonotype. CDR3 sequence reads: CASKRDPFRTDTQYF. In DNA, the CDR3 is TGTGCCAGCAAGAGGGACCCTTTCCGCACAGATACGCAGTATTTT. The chain joins TRBV2 to TRBJ2-3, with D perhaps given as TRBD1 or TRBD2 (5 bases each). Germline-derived CDR1 and CDR2 are SNHLY and FYNNEI. The CDR3 runs 15 residues. Trimming took off 7 bases at V and 1 base at J, with 15 bases between the two ends.

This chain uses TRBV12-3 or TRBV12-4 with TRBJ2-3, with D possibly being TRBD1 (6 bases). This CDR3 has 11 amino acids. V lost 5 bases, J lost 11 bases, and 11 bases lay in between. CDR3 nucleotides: TGTGCCAGCAGTCCCAGGGACATGCAGTATTTT. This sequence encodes CASSPRDMQYF.